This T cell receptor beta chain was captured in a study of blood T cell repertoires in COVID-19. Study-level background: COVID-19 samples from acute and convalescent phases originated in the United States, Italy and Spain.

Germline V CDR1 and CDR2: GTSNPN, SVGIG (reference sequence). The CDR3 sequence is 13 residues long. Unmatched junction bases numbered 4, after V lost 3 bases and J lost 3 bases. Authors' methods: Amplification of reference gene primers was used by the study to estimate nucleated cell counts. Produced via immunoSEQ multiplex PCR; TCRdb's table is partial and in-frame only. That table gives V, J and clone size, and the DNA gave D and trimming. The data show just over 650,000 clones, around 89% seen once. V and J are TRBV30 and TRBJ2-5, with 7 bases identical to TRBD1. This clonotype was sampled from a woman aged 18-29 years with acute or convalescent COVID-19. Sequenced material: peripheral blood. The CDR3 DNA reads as TGTGCCTGGAGCGGAACAGGGGAAGAGACCCAGTACTTC. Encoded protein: CAWSGTGEETQYF.